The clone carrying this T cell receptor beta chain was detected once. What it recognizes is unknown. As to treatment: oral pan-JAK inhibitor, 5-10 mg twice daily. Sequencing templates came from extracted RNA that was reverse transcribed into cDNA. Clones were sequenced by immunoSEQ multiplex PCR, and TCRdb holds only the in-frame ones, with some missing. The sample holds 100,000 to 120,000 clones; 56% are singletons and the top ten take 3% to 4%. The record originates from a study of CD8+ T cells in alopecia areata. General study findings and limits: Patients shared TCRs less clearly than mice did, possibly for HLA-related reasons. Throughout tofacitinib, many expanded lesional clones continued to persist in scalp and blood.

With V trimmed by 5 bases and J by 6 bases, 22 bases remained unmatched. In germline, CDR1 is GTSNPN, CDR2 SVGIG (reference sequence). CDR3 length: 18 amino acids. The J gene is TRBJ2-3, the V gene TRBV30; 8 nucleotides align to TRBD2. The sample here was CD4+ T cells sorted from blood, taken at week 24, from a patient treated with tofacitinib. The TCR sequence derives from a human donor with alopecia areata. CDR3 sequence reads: CAWEGELASGLHLDTQYF. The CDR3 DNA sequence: TGTGCCTGGGAAGGGGAGTTGGCTAGCGGGCTCCATCTCGATACGCAGTATTTT.